Presented here are 31 T cell receptor beta chains from one specimen sequenced in a study of T cells in women clearing cervical HPV infection. Method: immunoSEQ multiplex PCR; TCRdb's copy keeps in-frame clones and lacks some. This sample's table has roughly 30,000 clones. Sequencing was done on a sample of blood buffy coat. The receptors come from a woman aged 18-69 years with a cervical HPV16 infection that either progressed to CIN3+ or cleared (not recorded which).

As concerns this clone: The read terminates 3 residues ahead of where the CDR3 ends, so the germline J gene completes it. The chain employs TRBV19 and TRBJ2-5, with TRBD2 as a possible D gene (6 bases). Trimming stripped 2 bases from V and 5 bases from J, with 9 bases between. The CDR3 consists of 13 residues. The germline CDR1 and CDR2 sequences are LNHDA and SQIVND (reference sequence). The sequenced CDR3 bases are TGTGCCAGTAGTATAACGGGGAGGGAGACC. Translating it yields CASSITGRET. The entire CDR3 protein reads CASSITGRETQYF.

Regarding this clone: Coverage ceases 3 residues before the CDR3 finishes, and the germline J gene fills in the end. V usage is TRBV20-1 and J usage is TRBJ2-3; TRBD2 aligns across 8 bases. In germline, CDR1 is DFQATT, CDR2 SNEGSKA (reference sequence). The J segment lost 8 bases and the V segment lost 1 base, leaving 8 bases of the junction unmatched. The CDR3 is 14 residues long. CDR3 in amino acids: CSARGGVAGITQYF. Incomplete CDR3 DNA: TGCAGTGCTAGAGGGGGGGTAGCGGGGATTACG.

A note on this clone: The sequenced fragment ends 3 residues before the CDR3 boundary, so the rest is inferred from the germline J gene. This chain connects TRBV13 to TRBJ1-4, with D perhaps matching TRBD1 (6 bases). With 5 bases removed from V and 2 bases from J, the gap between germline ends came to 9 bases. Germline loops: CDR1 PRHDT, CDR2 FYEKMQ (reference sequence). The CDR3 has 14 amino acids. CDR3 bases read: TGTGCCAGCAGCCAACAGGGTACTAATGAAAAA. Amino acids: CASSQQGTNEK. The full CDR3 protein is CASSQQGTNEKLFF.

Notes on this clone: From the germline J gene comes the end of the CDR3, since the read stops 3 residues before it. The chain recombines TRBV11-2 with TRBJ1-1, with D possibly matching TRBD1 (5 bases). CDR1 SGHAT and CDR2 FQNNGV come from the germline V gene. V lost 5 bases, J lost 6 bases, and 13 bases lay in between. This CDR3 has 13 amino acids. The covered CDR3 bases are TGTGCCAGCAGCGTCCCTGGACATCCTGAA. Its protein product is CASSVPGHPE. From start to end, the CDR3 is CASSVPGHPEAFF.

Points on this clone: The read terminates 3 residues ahead of where the CDR3 ends, so the germline J gene completes it. J is TRBJ1-2 and V is TRBV5-1; D is possibly TRBD1 (5 bases). V lost 3 bases to trimming and J lost 2 bases, with 11 bases between them. The CDR3 totals 14 residues. CDR1 is SGHRS and CDR2 is YFSETQ in the germline V gene. CDR3 region: CASSSRTQNYGYTF. The covered CDR3 bases are TGCGCCAGCAGCTCCCGGACACAAAACTATGGC.

Turning to this clone: The DNA ends 3 residues before the CDR3 does, and the rest of the CDR3 is filled in from the germline J gene. The J gene is TRBJ2-1, the V gene TRBV7-3, with 7 bases lining up with TRBD1. CDR3 length: 13 amino acids. Germline V gene sequence: CDR1 SGHTA, CDR2 FQGTGA. J lost 7 bases, V lost 3 bases, and 3 bases had no gene match. The sequenced part of the CDR3 DNA is TGTGCCAGCAGCTTTACAGGGGTGAATGAG. Translation: CASSFTGVNE. The whole CDR3 sequence is CASSFTGVNEQFF.

For this clone: With the read ending 3 residues before the CDR3 end, the germline J gene is used to fill in that end. The chain has TRBV5-1 and TRBJ2-7, with 8 positions matching TRBD1. This CDR3 spans 15 amino acids. Germline-derived CDR1 and CDR2 are SGHRS and YFSETQ. V lost 3 bases and J lost 5; bases outside the gene matches: 10. CDR3 DNA (partial): TGCGCCAGCAGCTCGCCCGACAGGGGTGGTAACGAG. This encodes CASSSPDRGGNE. The whole CDR3 reads CASSSPDRGGNEQYF.

CDR3 sequence reads: CASIGAEVAFF. The CDR3 DNA, read in part, is TGTGCCAGCATTGGGGCCGAGGTG. This sequence joins TRBV2 and TRBJ1-1; TRBD1 might be the D (5 bases). Coverage ceases 3 residues before the CDR3 finishes, and the germline J gene fills in the end. The germline V gene has CDR1 SNHLY and CDR2 FYNNEI. This CDR3 contains 11 residues.

As to this clone: From the germline J gene comes the end of the CDR3, since the read stops 3 residues before it. The V and J genes are TRBV18 and TRBJ2-2; D is perhaps TRBD1 (6 bases). The CDR3 is 15 amino acids. Trimming removed 3 bases from V and 4 bases from J, with 12 bases in between. The germline V gene encodes CDR1 KGHSH and CDR2 LQKENI. The CDR3: CASSPRDTSTGELFF. The DNA read from the CDR3 is TGTGCCAGCTCACCCCGGGACACTTCCACCGGGGAG.

Concerning this clone itself: Read data end 3 residues before the CDR3 end; the end is taken from the germline J gene. The chain employs TRBV18 and TRBJ1-2, with D unclear. Germline V gene lookup returns CDR1 KGHSH and CDR2 LQKENI. The CDR3 totals 16 residues. Partial CDR3 DNA: TGTGCCAGCTCACCAAGGTCCCCGATCACCTCAGATACC. Encoded protein: CASSPRSPITSDT. The whole CDR3 protein is CASSPRSPITSDTYTF.

CDR3 residues: CASSVTGSRSEQYF. The part of the CDR3 DNA that was read is TGTGCCAGCAGCGTAACAGGGTCTCGAAGCGAG. The V call is TRBV7-9, the J call TRBJ2-7; possibly TRBD1 for D (6 bases). The DNA ends 3 residues before the CDR3 does, and the rest of the CDR3 is filled in from the germline J gene. Germline-derived CDR1 and CDR2 are SEHNR and FQNEAQ (reference sequence). The CDR3 has 14 amino acids. V was clipped by 5 bases and J by 6 bases, with 17 bases between them.

Of note for this clone: Coverage ceases 3 residues before the CDR3 finishes, and the germline J gene fills in the end. This rearrangement joins TRBV19 to TRBJ2-1, with 9 bases lining up with TRBD2. The CDR3 has 15 residues. J lost 7 bases, V lost 3 bases, and 7 bases had no gene match. Germline values: CDR1 LNHDA, CDR2 SQIVND (reference sequence). CDR3 protein: CASSMGRGGWNEQFF. CDR3 DNA (partial): TGTGCCAGTAGTATGGGGCGGGGGGGGTGGAATGAG.

In regard to this clone: The read terminates 3 residues before the CDR3 end, so the remaining end is supplied by the germline J gene. The chain employs TRBV5-1 and TRBJ1-1; the D is unclear. Germline-derived CDR1 and CDR2 are SGHRS and YFSETQ. The CDR3 sequence is 17 residues long. The ends were cut back, 1 base at V and 4 bases at J, with 20 bases in the middle. Partial CDR3 DNA: TGCGCCAGCAGCTTGTTTAAGTCAGGAGTCCGAACCACTGAA. It codes for CASSLFKSGVRTTE. Given in full, the CDR3 is CASSLFKSGVRTTEAFF. The variable domain in full, completed from reference TRBV5-1 and TRBJ1-1, reads KAGVTQTPRYLIKTRGQQVTLSCSPISGHRSVSWYQQTPGQGLQFLFEYFSETQRNKGNFPGRFSGRQFSNSRSEMNVSTLELGDSALYLCASSLFKSGVRTTEAFFGQGTRLTVV.

The part of the CDR3 DNA that was read is TGTGCCAGCAGAACGGGGACAGGGAGCAATCAGCCC. This gives the protein CASRTGTGSNQP. The full CDR3 reads CASRTGTGSNQPQHF. The chain recombines TRBV2 with TRBJ1-5; TRBD1 matches at 9 bases. The read ends 3 residues before the CDR3 terminus; that terminus is restored from the germline J gene. After removal of 6 bases from V and 1 base from J, the junction contained 4 bases not matched to a gene. The CDR3 loop spans 15 amino acids. The germline CDR1 and CDR2 sequences are SNHLY and FYNNEI.

With regard to this clone: The read gets to within 3 residues of the CDR3 end, and the germline J gene fills in the rest. The rearrangement joins TRBV12-3 or TRBV12-4 to TRBJ2-7, with D possibly TRBD2 on 6 matching bases. Trimming shortened V by 6 bases and J by 3 bases, and 21 bases separated the two germline ends. The CDR3 extends over 16 amino acids. The CDR3 here is CASRPRGSLNNYEQYF. CDR3 bases read: TGTGCCAGCAGACCTCGGGGGTCGTTAAATAACTACGAG.

The covered CDR3 bases are TGCAGTGCTAGACTTAATGAG. It yields the protein CSARLNE. The entire CDR3 protein is CSARLNEQFF. V and J are TRBV20-1 and TRBJ2-1; D gene uncertain. The CDR3 extends 3 residues past the end of the read, so its final part is completed from the germline J gene. The V gene's germline CDR1 is DFQATT and CDR2 SNEGSKA (reference sequence). The V gene lost 2 bases and the J gene lost 7 bases, with 3 bases spanning the gap. This CDR3 is 10 amino acids long.

Of note for this clone: The read gets to within 3 residues of the CDR3 end, and the germline J gene fills in the rest. The V and J genes are TRBV20-1 and TRBJ1-2, with D perhaps matching TRBD1 (6 bases). This CDR3 is built from 16 residues. Per germline, CDR1 DFQATT and CDR2 SNEGSKA (reference sequence). This CDR3 reads CSARHAGGSLRDIYTF. The sequenced CDR3 bases are TGCAGTGCTAGACATGCGGGGGGATCCTTAAGGGACATC.

Points on this clone: The read ends 3 residues early relative to the CDR3; the germline J gene fills the gap. The chain has TRBV30 and TRBJ2-7, with D tentatively TRBD1 or TRBD2 (5 bases each). Germline V gene lookup returns CDR1 GTSNPN and CDR2 SVGIG (reference sequence). Trimming took off 0 bases at V and 2 bases at J, with 23 bases between the two ends. The CDR3 consists of 18 residues. CDR3 sequence reads: CAWSVITRESVRTYEQYF. The covered CDR3 bases are TGTGCCTGGAGTGTTATAACCAGGGAGTCTGTTCGAACCTACGAG. The complete variable domain, with remaining parts taken from reference TRBV30 and TRBJ2-7, reads SQTIHQWPATLVQPVGSPLSLECTVEGTSNPNLYWYRQAAGRGLQLLFYSVGIGQISSEVPQNLSASRPQDRQFILSSKKLLLSDSGFYLCAWSVITRESVRTYEQYFGPGTRLTVT.

Notes on this clone: The DNA ends 3 residues before the CDR3 does, and the rest of the CDR3 is filled in from the germline J gene. The rearrangement joins TRBV14 to TRBJ1-2; no clear D gene. V lost 0 bases and J lost 4, with 6 bases in between. The CDR3 is 13 amino acids. CDR1 SGHDN and CDR2 FVKESK come from the germline V gene. This chain's CDR3 is CASSQDKFYGYTF. The DNA read from the CDR3 is TGTGCCAGCAGCCAAGATAAATTCTATGGC.

As concerns this clone: With the read ending 3 residues before the CDR3 end, the germline J gene is used to fill in that end. This rearrangement joins TRBV20-1 to TRBJ2-7, with a tentative D call TRBD1 (5 bases). Germline CDR1 DFQATT, CDR2 SNEGSKA (reference sequence). V was pared by 1 base and J by 3 bases, with 13 bases between. The CDR3 covers 14 residues. The CDR3 here is CSARGQGVLYEQYF. The part of the CDR3 DNA that was read is TGCAGTGCTAGAGGCCAGGGTGTTCTCTACGAG.

Note on this clone: The read halts 3 residues ahead of the CDR3 end, with the missing end drawn from the germline J gene. Other DNA sequences of this sample code for an identical CDR3. The chain uses TRBV29-1 and TRBJ1-3, with 10 positions matching TRBD1. J lost 6 bases, V lost 6 bases, and 5 bases had no gene match. The germline V gene has CDR1 SQVTM and CDR2 ANQGSEA. This CDR3 comprises 13 residues. The CDR3 sequence is CSVRTGGENTIYF. The DNA read from the CDR3 is TGCAGCGTGCGGACAGGGGGGGAAAACACC.

A word on this clone: The read gets to within 3 residues of the CDR3 end, and the germline J gene fills in the rest. This chain connects TRBV20-1 to TRBJ1-5, with D perhaps TRBD1 (5 bases). CDR1 DFQATT and CDR2 SNEGSKA come from the germline V gene (reference sequence). Between the trimmed V and J ends, which lost 4 bases and 3 bases, there was a span of 7 bases. The CDR3 sequence is 12 residues long. This CDR3 is CSATGNNQPQHF. The DNA read from the CDR3 is TGCAGTGCTACAGGGAACAATCAGCCC.

With regard to this clone: The read stops 3 residues short of the end of the CDR3; the missing end is completed from the germline J gene. The chain employs TRBV5-1 and TRBJ2-7, with a possible D match to TRBD1 (6 bases). Between the trimmed V and J ends, which lost 3 bases and 5 bases, there was a span of 9 bases. Germline assignment: CDR1 SGHRS and CDR2 YFSETQ. The CDR3 runs to 12 residues. The DNA read from the CDR3 is TGCGCCAGCAGCTCCTACAGGGACGAG. Protein sequence: CASSSYRDE. The entire CDR3 is CASSSYRDEQYF.

A remark on this clone: The CDR3 extends 3 residues past the end of the read, so its final part is completed from the germline J gene. The chain links TRBV5-6 to TRBJ1-3; 7 nucleotides line up with TRBD1. Germline trimming cut 4 bases from V and 4 bases from J; bases unmatched to any gene: 5. The V gene's germline CDR1 is SGHDT and CDR2 YYEEEE. The length of the CDR3 is 14 residues. The sequenced part of the CDR3 DNA is TGTGCCAGCAGCCTATTGACAGGGGGAAACACC. It yields the protein CASSLLTGGNT. The complete CDR3 protein is CASSLLTGGNTIYF. Full variable domain (remainder filled in from reference TRBV5-6 and TRBJ1-3): DAGVTQSPTHLIKTRGQQVTLRCSPKSGHDTVSWYQQALGQGPQFIFQYYEEEERQRGNFPDRFSGHQFPNYSSELNVNALLLGDSALYLCASSLLTGGNTIYFGEGSWLTVV.

Regarding this clone: Sequencing ends 3 residues short of the CDR3 end; the germline J gene provides the rest. This chain connects TRBV19 to TRBJ1-2; 9 bases fit TRBD1. CDR1 and CDR2 from the germline V gene are LNHDA and SQIVND (reference sequence). There are 15 residues in the CDR3. The DNA read from the CDR3 is TGTGCCAGTAGTCCCGACCGGGACAGGGTCTACGAC. This translates into CASSPDRDRVYD. In full, the CDR3 reads CASSPDRDRVYDYTF.

A word on this clone: The CDR3 goes on 3 residues after the read ends, and that part is filled in from the germline J gene. The chain links TRBV29-1 to TRBJ1-2; D is unresolved. The germline gives CDR1 SQVTM, CDR2 ANQGSEA. The length of the CDR3 is 13 residues. V lost 4 bases and J 6 bases, leaving 15 bases between the germline ends. The DNA read from the CDR3 is TGCAGCGTTGGCATTGGACTCTCCCATGGC. The encoded protein is CSVGIGLSHG. The entire CDR3 is CSVGIGLSHGYTF.

Notes on this clone: The read halts 3 residues ahead of the CDR3 end, with the missing end drawn from the germline J gene. The gene calls are TRBV7-9 and TRBJ2-2, with a tentative D call TRBD1 (6 bases). There are 12 residues in the CDR3. The germline gives CDR1 SEHNR, CDR2 FQNEAQ (reference sequence). CDR3 bases read: TGTGCCAGCAGCTTCCCTGGGGGCACG. This gives the protein CASSFPGGT. The whole CDR3 sequence reads CASSFPGGTLFF.

The CDR3 bases that were read are TGTGCCAGCAGCCGAGGACTAGCGGGGGCACGGGAGGAGACG. The encoded protein is CASSRGLAGAREET. The CDR3 as a whole reads CASSRGLAGAREETQYF. The rearrangement links TRBV4-2 to TRBJ2-3, with 13 bases that match TRBD2. From the germline J gene comes the end of the CDR3, since the read stops 3 residues before it. The CDR3 loop spans 17 amino acids. CDR1 LGHNA and CDR2 YNFKEQ come from the germline V gene.

To note about this clone: The DNA ends 3 residues before the CDR3 does, and the rest of the CDR3 is filled in from the germline J gene. The rearrangement joins TRBV5-1 to TRBJ1-2; 7 bases match TRBD1. In germline, CDR1 is SGHRS, CDR2 YFSETQ. CDR3 length equals 13 residues. The trim removed 2 bases at V and 6 bases at J, leaving 4 bases unmatched. This CDR3 reads CASSLRQGDGYTF. The CDR3 DNA, read in part, is TGCGCCAGCAGCTTAAGGCAGGGGGATGGC.

As concerns this clone: The read falls 3 residues short of the CDR3 end, and the missing part is taken from the germline J gene. The rearrangement links TRBV7-2 to TRBJ1-4; the D gene is possibly TRBD1 (6 bases). The V gene's germline CDR1 is SGHTA and CDR2 FQGNSA. Trimming pared 3 bases from V and 6 bases from J, leaving 14 bases between. The CDR3 length is 15 residues. CDR3 in amino acids: CASSFMGAGDEKLFF. The DNA read from the CDR3 is TGTGCCAGCAGCTTTATGGGGGCAGGTGATGAAAAA. The full variable domain, with the rest looked up from reference TRBV7-2 and TRBJ1-4, is GAGVSQSPSNKVTEKGKDVELRCDPISGHTALYWYRQSLGQGLEFLIYFQGNSAPDKSGLPSDRFSAERTGGSVSTLTIQRTQQEDSAVYLCASSFMGAGDEKLFFGSGTQLSVL.

Notes on this clone: The read ends 3 residues before the CDR3 terminus; that terminus is restored from the germline J gene. The chain couples TRBV20-1 to TRBJ1-6; D is uncertain. Trimming stripped 3 bases from V and 7 bases from J, with 10 bases between. The CDR3 is 13 amino acids. Germline CDR1 reads DFQATT; CDR2 reads SNEGSKA (reference sequence). The CDR3 sequence: CSASAHGNSPLHF. Incomplete CDR3 DNA: TGCAGTGCTAGTGCACACGGGAATTCACCC.